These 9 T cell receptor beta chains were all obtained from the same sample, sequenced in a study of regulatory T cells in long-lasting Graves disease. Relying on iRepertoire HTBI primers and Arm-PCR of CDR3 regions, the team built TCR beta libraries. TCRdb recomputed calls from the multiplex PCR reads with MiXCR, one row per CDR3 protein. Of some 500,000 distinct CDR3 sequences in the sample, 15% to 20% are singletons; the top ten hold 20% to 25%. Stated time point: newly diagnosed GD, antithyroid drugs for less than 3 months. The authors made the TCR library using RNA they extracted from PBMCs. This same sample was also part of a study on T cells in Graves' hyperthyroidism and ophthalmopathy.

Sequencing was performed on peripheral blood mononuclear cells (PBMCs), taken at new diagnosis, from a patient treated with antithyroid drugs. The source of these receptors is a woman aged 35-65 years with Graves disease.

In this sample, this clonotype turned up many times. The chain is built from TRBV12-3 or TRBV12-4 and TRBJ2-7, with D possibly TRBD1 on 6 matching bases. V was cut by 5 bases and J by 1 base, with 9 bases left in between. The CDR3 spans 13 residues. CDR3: CASSPQGSYEQYF. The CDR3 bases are TGTGCCAGCAGTCCTCAGGGGTCCTACGAGCAGTACTTC.

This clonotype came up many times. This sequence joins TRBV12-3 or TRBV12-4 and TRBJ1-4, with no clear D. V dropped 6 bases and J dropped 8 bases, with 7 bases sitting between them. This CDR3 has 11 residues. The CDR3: CASSSGEKLFF. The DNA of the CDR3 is TGTGCCAGCAGCTCAGGCGAAAAACTGTTTTTT.

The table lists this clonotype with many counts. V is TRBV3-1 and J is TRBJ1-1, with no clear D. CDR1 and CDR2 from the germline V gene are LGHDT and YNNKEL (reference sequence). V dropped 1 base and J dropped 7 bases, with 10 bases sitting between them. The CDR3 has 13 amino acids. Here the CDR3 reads CASSQVTASEAFF. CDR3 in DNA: TGTGCCAGCAGCCAAGTCACAGCCAGTGAAGCTTTCTTT. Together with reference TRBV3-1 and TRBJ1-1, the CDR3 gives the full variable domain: DTAVSQTPKYLVTQMGNDKSIKCEQNLGHDTMYWYKQDSKKFLKIMFSYNNKELIINETVPNRFSPKSPDKAHLNLHINSLELGDSAVYFCASSQVTASEAFFGQGTRLTVV.

The CDR3 sequence: CASSYTGASTDTQYF. CDR3 bases: TGTGCCAGCAGCTACACAGGTGCTAGCACAGATACGCAGTATTTT. The J gene is TRBJ2-3, the V gene TRBV6-5; D is perhaps TRBD1 (5 bases). V lost 6 bases and J 0 bases, leaving 13 bases between the germline ends. Germline V lookup: CDR1 MNHEY, CDR2 SVGAGI. This CDR3 region has 15 residues.

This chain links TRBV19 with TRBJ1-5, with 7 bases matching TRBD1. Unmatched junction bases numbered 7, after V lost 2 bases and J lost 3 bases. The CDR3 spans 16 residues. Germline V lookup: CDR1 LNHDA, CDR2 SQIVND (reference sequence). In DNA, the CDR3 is TGTGCCAGTAGTATACCCCGCACAGGGGTCAATCAGCCCCAGCATTTT. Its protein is CASSIPRTGVNQPQHF.

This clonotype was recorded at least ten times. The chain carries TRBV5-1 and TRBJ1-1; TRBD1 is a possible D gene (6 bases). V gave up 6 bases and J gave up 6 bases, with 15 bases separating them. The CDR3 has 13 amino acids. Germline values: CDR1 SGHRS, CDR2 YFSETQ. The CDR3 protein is CASNPRQVPEAFF. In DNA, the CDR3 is TGCGCCAGCAATCCTCGACAGGTACCTGAAGCTTTCTTT.

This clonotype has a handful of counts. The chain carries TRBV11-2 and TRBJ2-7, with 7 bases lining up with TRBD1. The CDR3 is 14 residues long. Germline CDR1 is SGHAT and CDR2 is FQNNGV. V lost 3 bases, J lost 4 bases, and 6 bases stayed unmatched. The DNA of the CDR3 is TGTGCCAGCAGCTTTCGGACAGGACCTTACGAGCAGTACTTC. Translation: CASSFRTGPYEQYF.

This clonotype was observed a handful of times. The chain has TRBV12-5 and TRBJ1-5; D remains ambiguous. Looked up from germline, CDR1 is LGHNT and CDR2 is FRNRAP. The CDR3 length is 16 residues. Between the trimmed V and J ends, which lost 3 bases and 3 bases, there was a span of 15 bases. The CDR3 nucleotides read TGTGCTAGTGGTTTCGGTTCGGTGAGGCTCAATCAGCCCCAGCATTTT. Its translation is CASGFGSVRLNQPQHF.

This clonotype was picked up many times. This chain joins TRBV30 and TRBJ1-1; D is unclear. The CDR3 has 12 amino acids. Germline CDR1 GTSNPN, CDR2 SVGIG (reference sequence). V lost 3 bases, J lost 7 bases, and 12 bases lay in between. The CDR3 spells CAWSPERIEAFF. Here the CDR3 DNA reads TGTGCCTGGAGCCCGGAACGAATTGAAGCTTTCTTT.